This TCR beta chain was identified in a study of T cell responses to AZD1222 COVID-19 vaccine. CDR1 PRHDT and CDR2 FYEKMQ come from the germline V gene (reference sequence). This CDR3 comprises 15 residues. V was trimmed by 4 bases and J by 3 bases, leaving 16 bases between them. Profiled with immunoSEQ multiplex PCR; TCRdb holds only in-frame clones, not every one. This table holds about 72,000 clones, 89% found once. This sequence was found in an adult who received the AZD1222 COVID-19 vaccine. Sequenced here: peripheral blood, sampled 28 days after the second AZD1222 dose. This chain joins TRBV13 and TRBJ2-7; D is ambiguous. In DNA, the CDR3 is TGTGCCAGCAGCTACCGAGCACAGCAAAGCTACGAGCAGTACTTC. Amino acids: CASSYRAQQSYEQYF.